This is a list of T cell receptor beta chains from one sample in a study of blood T cell repertoires in COVID-19. Measured with immunoSEQ multiplex PCR; TCRdb has only the in-frame clones, and not every one. In the table there are 93,000 or so clones, about nine tenths of which are singletons. The specimen was peripheral blood. The receptor set was obtained from a woman aged 80 or older in a cohort sampled during active COVID-19. CDR3s leave out the opening cysteine and the closing phenylalanine or tryptophan.

V: TRBV3-1/TRBV3-2; J: TRBJ2-2; CDR3: ASSQEGQGAGELF
V: TRBV28; J: TRBJ2-1; CDR3: ASSPAVGGNEQF
V: TRBV5-1; J: TRBJ2-5; CDR3: ASSWGPEETQY
V: TRBV7-2; J: TRBJ2-7; CDR3: ASSPRTGGPYEQY
V: TRBV19; J: TRBJ1-3; CDR3: ASSRGTGDTIY
V: TRBV6-5; J: TRBJ2-3; CDR3: ASKVAGGPDTQY
V: TRBV19; J: TRBJ2-7; CDR3: ASSIGRGYEQY
V: TRBV5-1; J: TRBJ2-5; CDR3: ASSASTGGETQY
V: TRBV29-1; J: TRBJ1-1; CDR3: SVDLLEAEAF
V: TRBV5-1; J: TRBJ2-7; CDR3: ASRNIRGQGETYEQY
V: TRBV19; J: TRBJ2-2; CDR3: ASRLAGLSNTGELF
V: TRBV2; J: TRBJ2-1; CDR3: ASRSFPGWQNEQF
V: TRBV4-1; J: TRBJ1-1; CDR3: ASSQDKRTGEAF
V: TRBV4-1; J: TRBJ2-7; CDR3: ASSQDSGRTTYEQY
V: TRBV19; J: TRBJ1-4; CDR3: ASSRTATNEKLF
V: TRBV10-2; J: TRBJ1-6; CDR3: ASSEQGSSPLH
V: TRBV11-2; J: TRBJ2-7; CDR3: ASSLFPPTGQGAYEQY
V: TRBV19; J: TRBJ1-5; CDR3: ASSIGTGRHSNQPQH
V: TRBV5-1; J: TRBJ1-2; CDR3: ASSLAGQQSGGYT
V: TRBV2; J: TRBJ2-1; CDR3: ASSEARKTSTQF
V: TRBV11-2; J: TRBJ2-1; CDR3: ASRWGSDNEQF
V: TRBV5-1; J: TRBJ2-5; CDR3: ASSPPDTGGDTQY
V: TRBV10-2; J: TRBJ2-7; CDR3: ASSGTGSYEQY
V: TRBV7-2; J: TRBJ2-1; CDR3: ASSLEAPMQF
V: TRBV6-6; J: TRBJ2-7; CDR3: ASSYQQVWGDEQY
V: TRBV11-2; J: TRBJ2-5; CDR3: ASSVQETQY
V: TRBV24-1; J: TRBJ2-3; CDR3: ATSVQGQGTDTQY
V: TRBV11-1; J: TRBJ1-1; CDR3: ASSLSYGGGREAF
V: TRBV5-4; J: TRBJ2-6; CDR3: ASSLGTSGSGYGANVLT
V: TRBV6-5; J: TRBJ2-2; CDR3: ASRLGLANTGELF
V: TRBV11-2; J: TRBJ2-1; CDR3: ASSLDIGSNEQF
V: TRBV4-1; J: TRBJ1-2; CDR3: ASSQSTGGANYGYT
V: TRBV19; J: TRBJ2-7; CDR3: ASSPNDRGRGEQY
V: TRBV6-5; J: TRBJ1-2; CDR3: ASSSLTTSSGGYT
V: TRBV6-5; J: TRBJ2-7; CDR3: ASYDSTYEQY
V: TRBV24-1; J: TRBJ2-3; CDR3: ATAQGAGDTQY
V: TRBV9; J: TRBJ2-1; CDR3: ASSAQLTGFPSSLNNEQF